The clone carrying this T cell receptor (beta chain) was counted ten times or more. As yet, its antigen is unknown. This sample's TCRbeta library carried unique molecular identifier barcodes. TCRdb reanalysed the PCR reads using MiXCR and keeps one entry per CDR3 protein. The sample contains around 580,000 distinct CDR3 sequences, 23% of which appear only once. The data originate from a study of T-cell reconstitution after alpha-beta-depleted transplantation in children. Study-wide points: Alpha-beta T cells present about two months after transplant were reported to originate from several hundred expanded graft clones. Most T-cell counts and diversity one year after the transplant came from T cells that were newly produced. Some patients showed high day-60 TCRbeta diversity, which derived from surviving recipient T cells and thymic progenitors.

The germline V gene has CDR1 MNHNS and CDR2 SASEGT. The CDR3 length is 15 residues. Deletions cut 6 bases from V and 3 bases from J, with 15 bases between. This specimen consisted of PBMCs, mostly from graft donor cells, obtained 360 days after TCRalphabeta/CD19-depleted stem cell transplant. The chain has TRBV6-1 and TRBJ1-5; the D gene is possibly TRBD1 (5 bases). The source is a boy younger than two who had a stem cell transplant for acute myeloid leukemia, so the T cells may come from the graft donor. Written as DNA, the CDR3 is TGTGCCAGCAGCACCTCCGGGACTAACAATCAGCCCCAGCATTTT. Encoded protein: CASSTSGTNNQPQHF.